Listed below are T cell receptor beta chains from one sample, sequenced in a study of blood T cell repertoires in COVID-19. TCRdb keeps only in-frame clones here, not all; method: immunoSEQ multiplex PCR. The table has 150,000 to 200,000 clones, about 88% seen once. The sample comprised peripheral blood. These receptors were collected from a man in his sixties or seventies with active or convalescent COVID-19. Both conserved end residues are part of each CDR3. D genes are given only for firm matches. Clone size appears in some rows only: once, few, many, or a class for an expanded clone.

TRBV28	NA	TRBJ1-6	NA	CASSLPGQQNHF	TGTGCCAGCAGTCTCCCCGGACAGCAGAACCACTTT
TRBV10-1	NA	TRBJ2-2	TRBD2	CASRPGGAAGTGELFF	TGCGCCAGCAGACCCGGGGGGGCCGCGGGCACCGGGGAGCTGTTTTTT
TRBV25-1	NA	TRBJ2-5	TRBD2	CASSEGRGWRGSGETQYF	TGTGCCAGCAGTGAAGGAAGGGGTTGGCGCGGGAGCGGTGAGACCCAGTACTTC
TRBV20-1	NA	TRBJ1-5	NA	CSASEGDGNQPQHF	TGCAGTGCTAGTGAAGGGGATGGCAATCAGCCCCAGCATTTT
TRBV3-1/TRBV3-2	NA	TRBJ2-4	TRBD2	CASSQVLREGKNIQYF	TGTGCCAGCAGCCAAGTCTTGCGGGAGGGGAAAAACATTCAGTACTTC
TRBV3-1/TRBV3-2	NA	TRBJ2-1	TRBD2	CASSPAGGNNEQFF	TGTGCCAGCAGCCCAGCGGGGGGGAACAATGAGCAGTTCTTC
TRBV1	NA	TRBJ2-2	NA	CTSSLRTGGPGELFF	TGCACCAGCAGCCTCCGGACAGGGGGCCCCGGGGAGCTGTTTTTT
TRBV6-5	NA	TRBJ2-7	TRBD1	CASSYSRGTGAYEQYF	TGTGCCAGCAGTTACTCGAGGGGGACAGGGGCCTACGAGCAGTACTTC
TRBV5-1	NA	TRBJ2-3	NA	CASSPIGVDTQYF	TGCGCCAGCAGCCCGATCGGGGTCGATACGCAGTATTTT
TRBV15	NA	TRBJ1-6	NA	CATSRDHAVNSPLHF	TGTGCCACCAGCAGAGATCATGCAGTGAATTCACCCCTCCACTTT
TRBV13	NA	TRBJ1-2	NA	CASSSDSSSGYTF	TGTGCCAGCAGCTCGGACAGCTCTTCGGGCTACACCTTC
TRBV7-6	NA	TRBJ2-3	NA	CASSLGGGADTQYF	TGTGCCAGCAGCTTAGGAGGAGGGGCGGATACGCAGTATTTT
TRBV5-4	NA	TRBJ1-2	TRBD1	CASSLGSGQGYYGYTF	TGTGCCAGCAGCTTGGGCTCGGGACAGGGTTACTATGGCTACACCTTC
TRBV7-2	NA	TRBJ2-1	TRBD2	CASSESGSNEQFF	TGTGCCAGCAGCGAGAGCGGGAGCAATGAGCAGTTCTTC
TRBV7-2	NA	TRBJ2-4	NA	CASSLAVNAKNIQYF	TGTGCCAGCAGCTTGGCTGTTAACGCCAAAAACATTCAGTACTTC
TRBV6-2/TRBV6-3	NA	TRBJ1-1	NA	CASSYPVGGRSLTEAFF	TGTGCCAGCAGTTACCCGGTAGGAGGGAGAAGCCTAACTGAAGCTTTCTTT
TRBV2	once	TRBJ1-5	NA	CASSESRTDSNQPQHF	TGTGCCAGCAGTGAATCTCGGACAGATAGCAATCAGCCCCAGCATTTT
TRBV5-5	NA	TRBJ2-1	NA	CASSLLGAGGNEQFF	TGTGCCAGCAGCCTTCTGGGCGCCGGGGGCAATGAGCAGTTCTTC
TRBV10-1	once	TRBJ2-3	TRBD2	CASSGLTSGTGDVLSTDTQYF	TGCGCCAGCAGTGGGTTGACTAGCGGGACCGGAGATGTACTCAGCACAGATACGCAGTATTTT
TRBV9	NA	TRBJ2-7	NA	CASRKRANEQYF	TGTGCCAGCAGAAAGCGTGCCAACGAGCAGTACTTC
TRBV7-7	NA	TRBJ2-2	NA	CASSLLAGVTGELFF	TGTGCTAGCAGCCTACTCGCAGGGGTCACCGGGGAGCTGTTTTTT
TRBV5-1	NA	TRBJ2-3	NA	CASSTAGYDTDTQYF	TGCGCCAGCAGCACTGCGGGATATGACACAGATACGCAGTATTTT
TRBV6-5	NA	TRBJ1-5	NA	CASRAVGGGQPQHF	TGTGCCAGCAGAGCAGTGGGGGGGGGACAGCCCCAGCATTTT
TRBV5-6	NA	TRBJ1-1	NA	CASSPPWQGMNTEAFF	TGTGCCAGCAGCCCGCCATGGCAGGGTATGAACACTGAAGCTTTCTTT
TRBV6-5	NA	TRBJ1-4	NA	CASSPTQVQNEKLFF	TGTGCCAGCAGTCCTACCCAGGTTCAGAATGAAAAACTGTTTTTT
TRBV7-2	NA	TRBJ2-2	NA	CASRLKRQSNTGELFF	TGTGCCAGCAGATTAAAACGACAGTCGAACACCGGGGAGCTGTTTTTT
TRBV3-1/TRBV3-2	NA	TRBJ2-7	TRBD2	CASSHLSGEQYF	TGTGCCAGCAGCCACCTTAGCGGGGAGCAGTACTTC
TRBV25-1	NA	TRBJ2-3	NA	CASSGGDSNTDTQYF	TGTGCCAGCAGTGGGGGGGACAGCAACACAGATACGCAGTATTTT
TRBV4-1	NA	TRBJ2-4	TRBD2	CASSQALAGSPQYF	TGCGCCAGCAGCCAAGCGCTAGCGGGATCCCCTCAGTACTTC
TRBV5-1	NA	TRBJ2-7	TRBD2	CASSLGTSGNTYEQYF	TGCGCCAGCAGCCTGGGGACTAGCGGGAATACCTACGAGCAGTACTTC
TRBV5-1	NA	TRBJ2-5	NA	CASSFRETQYF	TGCGCCAGCAGCTTTCGTGAGACCCAGTACTTC
TRBV5-4	few	TRBJ2-5	NA	CASSLTGTKTQYF	TGTGCCAGCAGCTTGACAGGGACAAAGACCCAGTACTTC
TRBV11-2	NA	TRBJ1-2	NA	CASSLDPLGTNYGYTF	TGTGCCAGCAGCTTAGATCCCCTCGGGACAAACTATGGCTACACCTTC
TRBV28	NA	TRBJ1-6	NA	CASSSPGVQNSPLHF	TGTGCCAGCAGTTCGCCGGGGGTACAAAATTCACCCCTCCACTTT
TRBV7-9	NA	TRBJ2-1	TRBD1	CASSWDSLLEKNNEQFF	TGTGCCAGCAGCTGGGACAGCCTCTTGGAGAAGAACAATGAGCAGTTCTTC
TRBV6-5	NA	TRBJ1-5	NA	CAGRTANQPQHF	TGTGCCGGGAGGACGGCCAATCAGCCCCAGCATTTT
TRBV19	NA	TRBJ1-5	NA	CASSIDTFNQPQHF	TGTGCCAGTAGTATCGACACCTTCAATCAGCCCCAGCATTTT
TRBV28	NA	TRBJ1-1	TRBD1	CASSLQWASGTVNEAFF	TGTGCCAGCAGTTTACAATGGGCCTCCGGGACAGTTAATGAAGCTTTCTTT
TRBV19	NA	TRBJ2-5	TRBD1	CASRLTGSTQETQYF	TGTGCCAGTAGGCTGACAGGGTCGACCCAAGAGACCCAGTACTTC
TRBV15	NA	TRBJ1-4	NA	CATSRSPGLNSEKLFF	TGTGCCACCAGTCGCTCACCGGGACTTAACTCTGAAAAACTGTTTTTT